Below, 32 T cell receptor beta chains from the same sample are listed, as sequenced in a study of blood T cell repertoires in COVID-19 (dated by TCRdb to between 2020 and 2021). Library preparation employed the immunoSEQ multiplex PCR assay. TCRdb mirrors the immuneACCESS table, restricted to in-frame sequences. Some clones are absent from its copies; in checked studies, under half trace to an unresolved V gene, and the reason for the others is unknown. Here the sample has roughly 260,000 clones; about nine tenths occur a single time. The ten top clones hold around 2.2% of the sample. Sequencing used peripheral blood. The receptors derive from a woman aged 45-65 years who had recovered from COVID-19.

The gene calls are TRBV4-2 and TRBJ2-7, with 10 bases matching TRBD2. Per the germline V gene, CDR1 is LGHNA and CDR2 is YNFKEQ. The J segment lost 2 bases and the V segment lost 4 bases, leaving 14 bases of the junction unmatched. The CDR3 consists of 18 residues. CDR3 bases: TGTGCCAGCAGCCCGATGCAACCTTTAGCGGGGGGCCCCTACGAGCAGTACTTC. Its translation is CASSPMQPLAGGPYEQYF.

The chain carries TRBV2 and TRBJ1-1; 9 positions agree with TRBD1. V lost 8 bases and J lost 0; bases outside the gene matches: 7. Germline V CDR1 and CDR2: SNHLY, FYNNEI. The CDR3 totals 15 residues. The CDR3 loop reads CASRKQGAMNTEAFF. CDR3 bases: TGTGCCAGCCGCAAACAGGGGGCGATGAACACTGAAGCTTTCTTT.

The chain employs TRBV18 and TRBJ1-5; TRBD1 agrees at 7 bases. V was clipped by 3 bases and J by 4 bases; unmatched bases: 9. CDR1 is KGHSH, CDR2 LQKENI, per germline. CDR3 size: 16 residues. Here the CDR3 DNA reads TGTGCCAGCTCACCTCAGGGGGGATCCGTTAATCAGCCCCAGCATTTT. Its translation is CASSPQGGSVNQPQHF.

This chain joins TRBV19 and TRBJ2-7; TRBD2 agrees at 8 bases. This CDR3 is 15 amino acids long. Trimming took 5 bases from V and 4 from J; bases not matched to a gene: 10. Germline-derived CDR1 and CDR2 are LNHDA and SQIVND (reference sequence). DNA of the CDR3: TGTGCCAGTAGTTTTTCAAGCGGGAGTGTATACGAGCAGTACTTC. Amino acid sequence: CASSFSSGSVYEQYF.

This clone was observed a single time. The junction and the germline gene differ at one end; a read error may be behind it. The chain combines TRBV7-7 with TRBJ2-3, with 9 nucleotides matching TRBD1. The CDR3 runs to 15 residues. Germline V gene lookup returns CDR1 SSHAT and CDR2 FNYEAQ (reference sequence). The CDR3 nucleotides are TGTGCTAGCAGCCCAAGGACAGGGGACACAGATACGCAGTATTTT. Its protein is CASSPRTGDTDTQYF.

This clone was found once. The chain recombines TRBV19 with TRBJ2-2; no clear D. CDR1 is LNHDA, CDR2 SQIVND, per germline (reference sequence). This CDR3 contains 14 residues. The V end lost 5 bases, the J end lost 6 bases, and 13 bases lay between the germline ends. The CDR3 nucleotides read TGTGCCAGTAGTGGAGCCAACCGACCCGGGGAGCTGTTTTTT. This sequence encodes CASSGANRPGELFF.

This sequence joins TRBV9 and TRBJ1-2; 7 bases are a match to TRBD1. CDR3 length equals 16 residues. CDR1 is SGDLS, CDR2 YYNGEE, per germline. V lost 4 bases, J lost 0 bases, and 9 bases stayed unmatched. The CDR3 DNA sequence: TGTGCCAGCAGCCCCAGAGGGGGCTTCGCTAACTATGGCTACACCTTC. Protein: CASSPRGGFANYGYTF.

The rearrangement uses TRBV7-3 and TRBJ1-6; D not resolved. Trimming pared 5 bases from V and 5 bases from J, leaving 13 bases between. Looked up from germline, CDR1 is SGHTA and CDR2 is FQGTGA. The CDR3 runs 15 residues. CDR3 in DNA: TGTGCCAGCAGCCCCGGGTCCCCTGATAATTCACCCCTCCACTTT. Its protein is CASSPGSPDNSPLHF.

The V gene is TRBV27, the J gene TRBJ1-2; 7 bases match TRBD1. The V and J ends lost 7 bases and 2 bases, in that order; junction bases with no gene match: 7. The CDR3 sequence is 14 residues long. Germline V gives CDR1 MNHEY, CDR2 SMNVEV (reference sequence). CDR3 sequence reads: CASKQGLDNYGYTF. In DNA form, the CDR3 reads TGTGCCAGCAAACAGGGGCTCGACAACTATGGCTACACCTTC.

The V call is TRBV9, the J call TRBJ2-6; 8 positions match TRBD1. The V gene's germline CDR1 is SGDLS and CDR2 YYNGEE. This CDR3 is 16 amino acids long. Trimming took 3 bases from V and 1 from J; bases not matched to a gene: 3. The CDR3 spells CASSEGQASGANVLTF. CDR3 nucleotide sequence: TGTGCCAGCAGCGAGGGACAGGCGTCTGGGGCCAACGTCCTGACTTTC. Drawing the rest from reference TRBV9 and TRBJ2-6, the complete variable domain is DSGVTQTPKHLITATGQRVTLRCSPRSGDLSVYWYQQSLDQGLQFLIQYYNGEERAKGNILERFSAQQFPDLHSELNLSSLELGDSALYFCASSEGQASGANVLTFGAGSRLTVL.

The chain employs TRBV7-2 and TRBJ2-5; D gene uncertain. CDR3 length: 15 residues. V lost 3 bases, J lost 2 bases, and 13 bases lay in between. Germline-derived CDR1 and CDR2 are SGHTA and FQGNSA. The CDR3 spells CASSLRDKIQETQYF. The CDR3 coding sequence is TGTGCCAGCAGCTTGAGAGATAAGATACAAGAGACCCAGTACTTC.

The V and J genes are TRBV27 and TRBJ1-5; D is undetermined. Looked up from germline, CDR1 is MNHEY and CDR2 is SMNVEV (reference sequence). The length of the CDR3 is 18 residues. Trimming removed 3 bases from V and 0 bases from J, with 18 bases in between. This CDR3 is CASSFTAGEPYSNQPQHF. The DNA for the CDR3 is TGTGCCAGCAGTTTTACGGCAGGCGAGCCATATAGCAATCAGCCCCAGCATTTT.

V usage is TRBV3-1 (or the pseudogene TRBV3-2) and J usage is TRBJ1-2; a weak D match, TRBD1 (5 bases). Germline V lookup: CDR1 LGHDT, CDR2 YNNKEL (reference sequence). Trimming shortened V by 0 bases and J by 7 bases, and 15 bases separated the two germline ends. CDR3 length equals 15 residues. CDR3 DNA: TGTGCCAGCAGCCAAGATTGGGGGGGGAATTTTGGCTACACCTTC. This sequence encodes CASSQDWGGNFGYTF.

The chain carries TRBV7-3 and TRBJ2-5; 8 bases are a match to TRBD1. Germline trimming cut 5 bases from V and 2 bases from J; bases unmatched to any gene: 7. The germline V gene encodes CDR1 SGHTA and CDR2 FQGTGA. The CDR3 length is 15 residues. Here the CDR3 reads CASSPGTGIQETQYF. The CDR3 DNA is TGTGCCAGCAGCCCCGGGACAGGAATACAAGAGACCCAGTACTTC.

The chain combines TRBV6-2 or TRBV6-3 with TRBJ2-2, with 8 bases lining up with TRBD1. This CDR3 has 16 amino acids. Germline V gene sequence: CDR1 MNHEY, CDR2 SVGEGT. The V segment lost 2 bases and the J segment 4 bases; nucleotides outside the gene matches: 6. This chain's CDR3 is CASSYPGQAGTGELFF. The DNA for the CDR3 is TGTGCCAGCAGTTACCCGGGACAGGCGGGCACCGGGGAGCTGTTTTTT.

This clone was seen just once. CDR3 protein: CSASRTGTYGYTF. The CDR3 DNA follows: TGCAGTGCTAGTAGGACAGGGACCTATGGCTACACCTTC. V usage is TRBV20-1 and J usage is TRBJ1-2; 8 bases are a match to TRBD1. This CDR3 is built from 13 residues. CDR1 DFQATT and CDR2 SNEGSKA come from the germline V gene (reference sequence). Trimming took 3 bases from V and 4 from J; bases not matched to a gene: 4.

V usage is TRBV7-2 and J usage is TRBJ1-4; perhaps TRBD1 as D (6 bases). The CDR3 is made up of 15 amino acids. The V gene's germline CDR1 is SGHTA and CDR2 FQGNSA. The V end was cut by 1 base, the J end by 5 bases, with 11 bases between. The CDR3 DNA is TGTGCCAGCAGCTTAGACGGGGGGCTGAATGAAAAACTGTTTTTT. It codes for CASSLDGGLNEKLFF.

The chain employs TRBV6-5 and TRBJ2-7; D is ambiguous. The germline gives CDR1 MNHEY, CDR2 SVGAGI. V was clipped by 4 bases and J by 6 bases, with 7 bases between them. CDR3 length: 11 amino acids. Here the CDR3 DNA reads TGTGCCAGCAGTTTCCCGAGCGAGCAGTACTTC. It is translated as CASSFPSEQYF.

The genes are TRBV5-1 and TRBJ1-2; the match to TRBD1 covers 10 bases. With V trimmed by 4 bases and J by 7 bases, 7 bases remained unmatched. Per germline, CDR1 SGHRS and CDR2 YFSETQ. The CDR3 is made up of 14 amino acids. CDR3 in amino acids: CASSPRDRGAGYTF. CDR3 nucleotides: TGCGCCAGCAGCCCCCGGGACAGGGGAGCTGGCTACACCTTC. The entire variable domain, with the rest obtained from reference TRBV5-1 and TRBJ1-2, is as follows: KAGVTQTPRYLIKTRGQQVTLSCSPISGHRSVSWYQQTPGQGLQFLFEYFSETQRNKGNFPGRFSGRQFSNSRSEMNVSTLELGDSALYLCASSPRDRGAGYTFGSGTRLTVV.

This sequence joins TRBV14 and TRBJ2-2; a weak D match, TRBD2 (5 bases). Germline loops: CDR1 SGHDN, CDR2 FVKESK. The V end lost 3 bases, the J end lost 13 bases, and 12 bases lay between the germline ends. CDR3 length equals 12 residues. The CDR3 nucleotides are TGTGCCAGCAGCCATAGGAACGAGGGGCTGTTTTTT. It specifies CASSHRNEGLFF.

The rearrangement links TRBV20-1 to TRBJ1-5; TRBD1 matches at 8 bases. The trim removed 3 bases at V and 9 bases at J, leaving 13 bases unmatched. CDR1 DFQATT and CDR2 SNEGSKA come from the germline V gene (reference sequence). The CDR3 has 15 residues. CDR3 nucleotide sequence: TGCAGTGCTAGTAGTGTCAGGGGGCCAGAGGGGCCCCAGCATTTT. This encodes CSASSVRGPEGPQHF.

V and J are TRBV27 and TRBJ2-5, with a tentative D call TRBD2 (7 bases). This CDR3 comprises 17 residues. CDR1 and CDR2 (germline): MNHEY, SMNVEV (reference sequence). V shed 3 bases and J shed 2 bases, with 19 bases lying between them. The CDR3 here is CASSFRGASGPQETQYF. CDR3 DNA: TGTGCCAGCAGTTTTCGGGGGGCTAGCGGTCCACAAGAGACCCAGTACTTC.

The CDR3 DNA follows: TGTGCCAGCAGTTACGGACACAACTCCTACGAGCAGTACTTC. It is translated as CASSYGHNSYEQYF. The chain has TRBV6-2 or TRBV6-3 and TRBJ2-7; D perhaps matches TRBD1 (5 bases). This CDR3 contains 14 residues. Germline CDR1 reads MNHEY; CDR2 reads SVGEGT. V dropped 2 bases and J dropped 0 bases, with 8 bases sitting between them.

This clone was seen a handful of times. The rearrangement joins TRBV6-1 to TRBJ1-6; D is unclear. The CDR3 totals 14 residues. In germline, CDR1 is MNHNS, CDR2 SASEGT. The V gene lost 2 bases and the J gene lost 7 bases, with 9 bases spanning the gap. CDR3 sequence (DNA): TGTGCCAGCAGTGAATTGCAGGCCAATTCACCCCTCCACTTT. Translating it yields CASSELQANSPLHF.

The chain links TRBV15 to TRBJ1-2; 8 bases match TRBD1. The CDR3 runs 17 residues. Germline CDR1 is LNHNV and CDR2 is YYDKDF (reference sequence). V lost 1 base to trimming and J lost 4 bases; unmatched junction nucleotides: 11. Written as DNA, the CDR3 is TGTGCCACCAGCAGAGTTGTGGGTGCAGGGGGCGGCTATGGCTACACCTTC. Translation: CATSRVVGAGGGYGYTF. The full variable domain, its missing parts supplied by reference TRBV15 and TRBJ1-2, is DAMVIQNPRYQVTQFGKPVTLSCSQTLNHNVMYWYQQKSSQAPKLLFHYYDKDFNNEADTPDNFQSRRPNTSFCFLDIRSPGLGDTAMYLCATSRVVGAGGGYGYTFGSGTRLTVV.

V gene TRBV9 combines with J gene TRBJ1-2, with TRBD1 matching 7 bases. Germline V CDR1 and CDR2: SGDLS, YYNGEE. Trimming cost V 0 bases and J 0 bases; bases outside gene matches: 11. This CDR3 is 18 amino acids long. The CDR3: CASSVGVGTARSNYGYTF. The CDR3 nucleotides read TGTGCCAGCAGCGTAGGAGTAGGGACAGCCAGATCTAACTATGGCTACACCTTC.

CDR3 sequence: CATSPRVGPRTEAFF. The CDR3 DNA follows: TGTGCCACCAGCCCCCGTGTAGGCCCGAGGACTGAAGCTTTCTTT. The rearrangement joins TRBV15 to TRBJ1-1, with unresolved D. Trimming left V 5 bases short and J 5 bases short, with 18 bases between. The CDR3 contains 15 residues. Germline loops: CDR1 LNHNV, CDR2 YYDKDF (reference sequence).

The CDR3 loop reads CASITGPYGYTF. Written as DNA, the CDR3 is TGTGCCAGTATTACAGGGCCCTATGGCTACACCTTC. This chain links TRBV19 with TRBJ1-2; D perhaps matches TRBD1 (6 bases). The CDR3 covers 12 residues. The germline V gene has CDR1 LNHDA and CDR2 SQIVND (reference sequence). V was shortened by 7 bases and J by 4 bases, with 10 bases between the two germline ends.

The V call is TRBV7-9, the J call TRBJ2-7, with 8 bases matching TRBD1. The CDR3 extends over 14 amino acids. The V gene's germline CDR1 is SEHNR and CDR2 FQNEAQ (reference sequence). The V gene end was trimmed by 5 bases and the J gene end by 2 bases; junction bases not matched to a gene: 5. The CDR3 loop is CASSPQDRAYEQYF. For the CDR3, the DNA is TGTGCCAGCAGCCCACAGGACAGGGCCTACGAGCAGTACTTC.

This clone was observed a handful of times. V is TRBV28 and J is TRBJ2-7, with 10 bases that match TRBD1. The ends lost 5 bases at V and 0 bases at J; junction bases unmatched: 7. The CDR3 has 16 residues. Germline V gene lookup returns CDR1 MDHEN and CDR2 SYDVKM. CDR3 bases: TGTGCCAGCAGTCGGATGGGACAGGGGTACTCCTACGAGCAGTACTTC. This gives the protein CASSRMGQGYSYEQYF.

The rearrangement uses TRBV27 and TRBJ2-7; 8 nucleotides match TRBD2. The CDR3 spans 17 residues. CDR1 and CDR2 from the germline V gene are MNHEY and SMNVEV (reference sequence). Losses at the gene ends were 2 bases for V and 4 bases for J; bases not matched to a gene: 13. DNA of the CDR3: TGTGCCAGCAGTTTACTTCCTCGGGGGGGGGCGCCTTACGAGCAGTACTTC. Its protein is CASSLLPRGGAPYEQYF.

The chain uses TRBV5-6 and TRBJ1-1; no definite D call. Germline assignment: CDR1 SGHDT and CDR2 YYEEEE. The CDR3 loop spans 18 amino acids. Trimming shortened V by 0 bases and J by 1 base, and 19 bases separated the two germline ends. This CDR3 reads CASSLGSGVWRTNTEAFF. CDR3 sequence (DNA): TGTGCCAGCAGCTTGGGTTCCGGGGTCTGGCGAACGAACACTGAAGCTTTCTTT.